The next 9 T cell receptor beta chains were all read from a single sample in a study of cytomegalovirus exposure and HLA in healthy donors. 13 Jbeta primers and 60 Vbeta primers were used for the PCR. Generated by immunoSEQ multiplex PCR, the TCRdb table keeps only in-frame clones and is missing some. The data show fewer than 85,000 clones, roughly 82% seen once. Input material: PBMCs. The receptors derive from a man between 70 and 80 years old in good health and CMV-seropositive.

This chain joins TRBV5-1 and TRBJ1-1, with TRBD1 matching over 7 bases. The germline CDR1 and CDR2 sequences are SGHRS and YFSETQ. The CDR3 is 13 amino acids. J gave up 1 base and V 4 bases, and 1 base lay outside the gene matches. The CDR3 nucleotides read TGCGCCAGCAGCGGGACAGCGAACACTGAAGCTTTCTTT. Its translation: CASSGTANTEAFF. Filled out from reference TRBV5-1 and TRBJ1-1, the complete variable domain reads KAGVTQTPRYLIKTRGQQVTLSCSPISGHRSVSWYQQTPGQGLQFLFEYFSETQRNKGNFPGRFSGRQFSNSRSEMNVSTLELGDSALYLCASSGTANTEAFFGQGTRLTVV.

This chain uses TRBV15 with TRBJ2-1; D not certain. CDR3 length: 13 residues. The germline V gene has CDR1 LNHNV and CDR2 YYDKDF (reference sequence). The germline V and J ends were trimmed by 0 bases and 4 bases, with 4 bases remaining between them. As DNA, the CDR3 is TGTGCCACCAGCAGAGATCAATACAATGAGCAGTTCTTC. Translated, it gives CATSRDQYNEQFF.

The chain uses TRBV6-6 and TRBJ1-1, with D perhaps TRBD1 (5 bases). Germline-derived CDR1 and CDR2 are MNHNY and SVGAGI (reference sequence). The V end was cut by 6 bases, the J end by 1 base, with 9 bases between. The CDR3 has 13 amino acids. The chain's CDR3 is CASRTQGNTEAFF. CDR3 DNA sequence: TGTGCCAGCAGGACTCAGGGGAACACTGAAGCTTTCTTT.

The CDR3 is CASSHISRGGEEKLFF. Here the CDR3 DNA reads TGTGCCAGCAGCCACATATCGAGGGGGGGTGAGGAAAAACTGTTTTTT. This chain uses TRBV11-3 with TRBJ1-4; perhaps TRBD1 as D (6 bases). The germline CDR1 and CDR2 sequences are SGHNT and YENEEA. The CDR3 extends over 16 amino acids. V was shortened by 5 bases and J by 8 bases, with 21 bases between the two germline ends.

This clone was picked up a small number of times. The gene calls are TRBV7-8 and TRBJ1-5; 8 bases match TRBD1. The junction had 12 bases not matched to a gene; V was cut back by 8 bases and J by 6 bases. Germline V CDR1 and CDR2: SGHVS, FQNEAQ. CDR3 length equals 15 residues. In DNA form, the CDR3 reads TGTGCCAGCGCACCAGGGGGCAACGAACGTCAGCCCCAGCATTTT. Amino acids: CASAPGGNERQPQHF.

This clone occurred once. The chain combines TRBV25-1 with TRBJ2-1; possibly TRBD1 for D (5 bases). Trimming removed 0 bases at V and 6 bases at J, with 15 bases between. The CDR3 covers 16 residues. Per the germline V gene, CDR1 is MGHDK and CDR2 is SYGVNS. The chain's CDR3 is CASSEYKGATGNEQFF. CDR3 DNA: TGTGCCAGCAGTGAATATAAAGGGGCCACCGGCAATGAGCAGTTCTTC. Complete variable domain (other parts from reference TRBV25-1 and TRBJ2-1): EADIYQTPRYLVIGTGKKITLECSQTMGHDKMYWYQQDPGMELHLIHYSYGVNSTEKGDLSSESTVSRIRTEHFPLTLESARPSHTSQYLCASSEYKGATGNEQFFGPGTRLTVL.

The table lists this clone with a few counts. The CDR3 DNA sequence: TGTGCCAGCAGCCAAGCGGGGAGTTACACCGGGGAGCTGTTTTTT. This gives the protein CASSQAGSYTGELFF. The gene calls are TRBV4-2 and TRBJ2-2; D is possibly TRBD2 (5 bases). The germline gives CDR1 LGHNA, CDR2 YNFKEQ. With 1 base removed from V and 3 bases from J, the gap between germline ends came to 9 bases. The CDR3 loop spans 15 amino acids.

The rearrangement uses TRBV18 and TRBJ1-1; 7 bases map to TRBD1. From germline, CDR1 is KGHSH and CDR2 LQKENI. The CDR3 has 15 residues. V shed 4 bases, J shed 4 bases, and the junction held 9 bases outside the gene matches. CDR3 in DNA: TGTGCCAGCTCACGTGAAGGGGGCGTACGCACTGAAGCTTTCTTT. Translated, it gives CASSREGGVRTEAFF.

A few counts support this clone. The chain links TRBV2 to TRBJ2-7, with D possibly being TRBD2 (6 bases). The CDR3 is 16 amino acids. Germline CDR1 reads SNHLY; CDR2 reads FYNNEI. V lost 5 bases, J lost 6 bases, and 23 bases lay in between. CDR3 sequence (DNA): TGTGCCAGCAGTCCTGGGATTTGGGGGGTTTGGGCCGAGCAGTACTTC. Amino acids: CASSPGIWGVWAEQYF.